The 27 T cell receptor beta chains below come from one sample, sequenced in a study of Tregs in tolerant kidney transplant recipients. Libraries were prepared by immunoSEQ multiplex PCR; TCRdb keeps only in-frame clonotypes and omits some of them. Recorded here are tens of thousands of clones; the top ten clones represent about 0.82%. Here the sequenced sample was CD4+ T cells from blood, taken before the transplant. These receptors were collected from a human donor who received a combined kidney and bone marrow transplant.

Comments on this clone: The sequence runs out 3 residues before the end of the CDR3; the remainder is reconstructed from the germline J gene. The V gene is TRBV6-4, the J gene TRBJ2-3, with 7 bases matching TRBD2. V lost 4 bases and J lost 1; bases outside the gene matches: 2. The germline V gene has CDR1 MRHNA and CDR2 SNTAGT. The CDR3 covers 14 residues. The CDR3 region is CASSVTSGTDTQYF. The CDR3 bases that were read are TGTGCCAGCAGTGTTACTAGCGGCACAGATACG.

The sequenced part of the CDR3 DNA is TGTGCCAGCTCACAGGGTAAGGACACTGAA. Translating gives CASSQGKDTE. The full CDR3 protein is CASSQGKDTEAFF. The J gene is TRBJ1-1, the V gene TRBV18, with no clear D. The read ends 3 residues before the CDR3 terminus; that terminus is restored from the germline J gene. The CDR3 spans 13 residues. Between the trimmed V and J ends, which lost 4 bases and 3 bases, there was a span of 9 bases. Germline V gives CDR1 KGHSH, CDR2 LQKENI.

In regard to this clone: The CDR3 end is not reached by the read, which stops 3 residues before it; the germline J gene fills it in. The chain links TRBV18 to TRBJ2-3; D might be TRBD2 (5 bases). The CDR3 loop spans 13 amino acids. In germline, CDR1 is KGHSH, CDR2 LQKENI. Trimming removed 4 bases at V and 4 bases at J, with 9 bases between. The CDR3 spells CASSRGLSDTQYF. The part of the CDR3 DNA that was read is TGTGCCAGCTCACGCGGACTCTCAGATACG.

The part of the CDR3 DNA that was read is TGTGCCAGTAGTACGTACCTCCGGTCGGGGGGCTCCTTGCACACAGATACG. This gives the protein CASSTYLRSGGSLHTDT. The whole CDR3 is CASSTYLRSGGSLHTDTQYF. The chain recombines TRBV19 with TRBJ2-3, with a possible D match to TRBD2 (7 bases). The DNA ends 3 residues before the CDR3 does, and the rest of the CDR3 is filled in from the germline J gene. The CDR3 spans 20 residues. Germline V gene sequence: CDR1 LNHDA, CDR2 SQIVND (reference sequence). The ends were cut back, 4 bases at V and 2 bases at J, with 28 bases in the middle.

Concerning this clone: The read stops 3 residues short of the end of the CDR3; the missing end is completed from the germline J gene. The chain uses TRBV18 and TRBJ1-1; 9 bases fit TRBD1. Per the germline V gene, CDR1 is KGHSH and CDR2 is LQKENI. CDR3 length: 13 residues. With 5 bases clipped from V and 7 bases from J, the junction kept 5 bases outside the gene matches. The sequenced CDR3 bases are TGTGCCAGCTCAACGGGACAGGGTGGTGAA. As protein: CASSTGQGGE. The entire CDR3 protein is CASSTGQGGEAFF.

A remark on this clone: The read gets to within 3 residues of the CDR3 end, and the germline J gene fills in the rest. The chain joins TRBV2 to TRBJ1-6, with D possibly being TRBD1 (5 bases). From germline, CDR1 is SNHLY and CDR2 FYNNEI. The V and J ends lost 7 bases and 7 bases respectively, with 17 bases between them. The CDR3 covers 15 residues. The CDR3 bases that were read are TGTGCCAGCAAACCGAACTGGGCAGGGAATTCACCC. Amino acids: CASKPNWAGNSP. The full CDR3 protein is CASKPNWAGNSPLHF.

With respect to this clone: The sequenced fragment ends 3 residues before the CDR3 boundary, so the rest is inferred from the germline J gene. This chain links TRBV18 with TRBJ2-3; TRBD2 matches 11 bases. The V gene end was trimmed by 2 bases and the J gene end by 3 bases; junction bases not matched to a gene: 10. This CDR3 region has 18 residues. From germline, CDR1 is KGHSH and CDR2 LQKENI. The part of the CDR3 DNA that was read is TGTGCCAGCTCACCATACATCCGTAGCGGGAGGGGGACAGATACG. Its translation: CASSPYIRSGRGTDT. The full-length CDR3 reads as CASSPYIRSGRGTDTQYF.

Comments on this clone: The CDR3 end is not reached by the read, which stops 3 residues before it; the germline J gene fills it in. This rearrangement joins TRBV10-3 to TRBJ1-1; no clear D gene. CDR1 is ENHRY and CDR2 is SYGVKD in the germline V gene. CDR3 length: 15 amino acids. The part of the CDR3 DNA that was read is TGTGCCATCAGTGAGGAGCCAGGAAATATAGCGGGA. This translates into CAISEEPGNIAG. The whole CDR3 protein is CAISEEPGNIAGAFF.

As concerns this clone: The CDR3 extends 3 residues past the end of the read, so its final part is completed from the germline J gene. The V call is TRBV19, the J call TRBJ1-4, with 10 bases fitting TRBD1. V lost 0 bases, J lost 10 bases, and 8 bases stayed unmatched. Germline assignment: CDR1 LNHDA and CDR2 SQIVND (reference sequence). The CDR3 runs 16 residues. CDR3 sequence: CASSIDGDRGFGKLFF. CDR3 DNA (partial): TGTGCCAGTAGTATAGATGGGGACAGGGGATTCGGAAAA.

Concerning this clone itself: The observed sequence ends 3 residues before the CDR3 terminus, with the missing tail filled in from the germline J gene. The J gene is TRBJ2-5, the V gene TRBV18, with 7 nucleotides matching TRBD2. Germline V gene data show CDR1 as KGHSH and CDR2 as LQKENI. Losses at the gene ends were 1 base for V and 3 bases for J; bases not matched to a gene: 5. This CDR3 spans 15 amino acids. This CDR3 reads CASSPRSAGEETQYF. CDR3 bases read: TGTGCCAGCTCACCACGATCGGCGGGGGAAGAGACC.

For this clone: The read terminates 3 residues ahead of where the CDR3 ends, so the germline J gene completes it. The chain uses TRBV18 and TRBJ1-1; D unresolved. The length of the CDR3 is 13 residues. Germline CDR1 KGHSH, CDR2 LQKENI. Trimming pared 5 bases from V and 1 base from J, leaving 8 bases between. The DNA read from the CDR3 is TGTGCCAGCTCAGCAGACAAGAACACTGAA. Protein sequence: CASSADKNTE. The whole CDR3 sequence reads CASSADKNTEAFF.

On this clone: The read finishes 3 residues shy of the CDR3 end, and the germline J gene is used to complete it. The chain uses TRBV19 and TRBJ2-6; no firm D call. In germline, CDR1 is LNHDA, CDR2 SQIVND (reference sequence). Deletions cut 0 bases from V and 0 bases from J, with 3 bases between. The CDR3 has 15 residues. This chain's CDR3 is CASSIDSSGANVLTF. The sequenced part of the CDR3 DNA is TGTGCCAGTAGTATAGACAGCTCTGGGGCCAACGTC.

CDR3 sequence reads: CASSNSGQGGDGYTF. The sequenced CDR3 bases are TGTGCCAGCTCGAACTCAGGACAGGGGGGTGACGGC. The chain employs TRBV18 and TRBJ1-2; 10 bases align to TRBD1. The sequenced fragment ends 3 residues before the CDR3 boundary, so the rest is inferred from the germline J gene. Germline assignment: CDR1 KGHSH and CDR2 LQKENI. CDR3 length: 15 residues. The full variable domain, its missing parts supplied by reference TRBV18 and TRBJ1-2, is NAGVMQNPRHLVRRRGQEARLRCSPMKGHSHVYWYRQLPEEGLKFMVYLQKENIIDESGMPKERFSAEFPKEGPSILRIQQVVRGDSAAYFCASSNSGQGGDGYTFGSGTRLTVV.

As concerns this clone: The read ends 3 residues early relative to the CDR3; the germline J gene fills the gap. The chain combines TRBV6-2 or TRBV6-3 with TRBJ2-7, with 8 bases aligning to TRBD2. The CDR3 loop spans 13 amino acids. CDR1 and CDR2 from the germline V gene are MNHEY and SVGEGT. After removal of 4 bases from V and 6 bases from J, the junction contained 5 bases not matched to a gene. CDR3 bases read: TGTGCCAGCAGTTTCGGGGGGGCGACCGAG. This encodes CASSFGGATE. The complete CDR3 sequence is CASSFGGATEQYF.

Comments on this clone: The read finishes 3 residues shy of the CDR3 end, and the germline J gene is used to complete it. The chain carries TRBV7-7 and TRBJ2-3; D perhaps matches TRBD1 (5 bases). The CDR3 has 13 amino acids. V lost 3 bases and J 4 bases, leaving 8 bases between the germline ends. The germline CDR1 and CDR2 sequences are SSHAT and FNYEAQ (reference sequence). Partial CDR3 DNA: TGTGCCAGCAGCTTCGCAGGGTCAGATACG. Its translation: CASSFAGSDT. Given in full, the CDR3 is CASSFAGSDTQYF.

Details on this clone: The sequence runs out 3 residues before the end of the CDR3; the remainder is reconstructed from the germline J gene. This chain uses TRBV6-2 or TRBV6-3 with TRBJ2-7, with TRBD1 matching over 12 bases. Germline loops: CDR1 MNHEY, CDR2 SVGEGT. J gave up 2 bases and V 8 bases, and 7 bases lay outside the gene matches. The CDR3 consists of 15 residues. Here the CDR3 reads CASHGGQGAAYEQYF. The covered CDR3 bases are TGTGCCAGCCACGGGGGACAGGGGGCGGCCTACGAG.

On this clone: The read is 3 residues too short to cover the CDR3 end, so that end is filled in from the germline J gene. This chain connects TRBV5-1 to TRBJ1-2, with a weak D call TRBD1 (6 bases). Trimming took off 0 bases at V and 2 bases at J, with 8 bases between the two ends. CDR1 and CDR2 from the germline V gene are SGHRS and YFSETQ. This CDR3 has 14 residues. The CDR3 protein is CASSLGDINYGYTF. CDR3 bases read: TGCGCCAGCAGCTTGGGGGACATCAACTATGGC.

As for this clone: The DNA ends 3 residues before the CDR3 does, and the rest of the CDR3 is filled in from the germline J gene. This chain uses TRBV7-9 with TRBJ1-1, with D unclear. There are 13 residues in the CDR3. V lost 3 bases and J 0 bases, leaving 5 bases between the germline ends. In germline, CDR1 is SEHNR, CDR2 FQNEAQ (reference sequence). CDR3 sequence reads: CASSFTVNTEAFF. CDR3 DNA (partial): TGTGCCAGCAGCTTTACAGTGAACACTGAA.

With respect to this clone: Read data end 3 residues before the CDR3 end; the end is taken from the germline J gene. The chain links TRBV20-1 to TRBJ2-3; 12 bases are a match to TRBD2. The CDR3 length is 15 residues. Trimming removed 3 bases from V and 6 bases from J; junction bases left unmatched: 7. Germline V gene data show CDR1 as DFQATT and CDR2 as SNEGSKA (reference sequence). The CDR3: CSARPLTSGGDTQYF. The CDR3 bases that were read are TGCAGTGCTAGGCCGTTGACTAGCGGGGGTGATACG.

CDR3 bases read: TGTGCCAGCAGCTTGGGACAGGCGCAAGGC. Residues: CASSLGQAQG. The whole CDR3 protein is CASSLGQAQGYTF. This chain joins TRBV7-2 and TRBJ1-2; 8 bases fit TRBD1. The read terminates 3 residues before the CDR3 end, so the remaining end is supplied by the germline J gene. From germline, CDR1 is SGHTA and CDR2 FQGNSA. CDR3 length: 13 residues.

Of note for this clone: Read sequence stops 3 residues before the CDR3 end, and the germline J gene provides the missing end. The chain couples TRBV18 to TRBJ2-7; 9 nucleotides line up with TRBD1. Germline CDR1 KGHSH, CDR2 LQKENI. J was trimmed by 2 bases and V by 1 base; bases with no gene match: 3. The CDR3 runs 15 residues. CDR3 protein: CASSPQGQGTYEQYF. CDR3 DNA, as far as it was read: TGTGCCAGCTCACCACAGGGACAGGGTACCTACGAG.

About this clone itself: The CDR3 goes on 3 residues after the read ends, and that part is filled in from the germline J gene. The genes are TRBV7-8 and TRBJ1-5, with D possibly TRBD1 on 5 matching bases. V was trimmed by 2 bases and J by 3 bases, leaving 11 bases between them. The CDR3 covers 15 residues. Germline V gene data show CDR1 as SGHVS and CDR2 as FQNEAQ. The sequenced CDR3 bases are TGTGCCAGCAGCTTAAAGGGACTGATCAATCAGCCC. It yields the protein CASSLKGLINQP. The CDR3, in full, reads CASSLKGLINQPQHF.

Note on this clone: The read terminates 3 residues ahead of where the CDR3 ends, so the germline J gene completes it. The rearrangement joins TRBV20-1 to TRBJ2-5; D not resolved. V was clipped by 3 bases and J by 0 bases, with 11 bases between them. Germline CDR1 and CDR2: DFQATT and SNEGSKA (reference sequence). The CDR3 length is 14 residues. The CDR3 bases that were read are TGCAGTGCTAGGATTGATAGCTACCAAGAGACC. This encodes CSARIDSYQET. The CDR3 as a whole reads CSARIDSYQETQYF.

As concerns this clone: The CDR3 end falls 3 residues outside the read, so it is completed with the germline J gene. The rearrangement joins TRBV7-2 to TRBJ2-7; the match to TRBD2 covers 8 bases. The CDR3 sequence is 14 residues long. Germline V gene lookup returns CDR1 SGHTA and CDR2 FQGNSA. V lost 5 bases to trimming and J lost 4 bases; unmatched junction nucleotides: 7. The CDR3: CASSRLASMYEQYF. The CDR3 bases that were read are TGTGCCAGCAGCCGACTAGCGTCAATGTACGAG. The whole variable domain, filled in from reference TRBV7-2 and TRBJ2-7, reads GAGVSQSPSNKVTEKGKDVELRCDPISGHTALYWYRQSLGQGLEFLIYFQGNSAPDKSGLPSDRFSAERTGGSVSTLTIQRTQQEDSAVYLCASSRLASMYEQYFGPGTRLTVT.

Comments on this clone: The read halts 3 residues ahead of the CDR3 end, with the missing end drawn from the germline J gene. The chain is built from TRBV19 and TRBJ2-7; D is perhaps TRBD1 (6 bases). Germline V gene lookup returns CDR1 LNHDA and CDR2 SQIVND (reference sequence). The V gene lost 3 bases and the J gene lost 1 base, with 13 bases spanning the gap. CDR3 length: 15 amino acids. Partial CDR3 DNA: TGTGCCAGTAGTATCGGTGGGACATCGTCCTACGAG. Protein: CASSIGGTSSYE. The whole CDR3 protein reads CASSIGGTSSYEQYF.

To note about this clone: Read data end 3 residues before the CDR3 end; the end is taken from the germline J gene. V and J are TRBV5-6 and TRBJ1-2, with 9 nucleotides matching TRBD1. The V segment lost 1 base and the J segment 6 bases; nucleotides outside the gene matches: 4. CDR3 length: 14 residues. Germline assignment: CDR1 SGHDT and CDR2 YYEEEE. The CDR3 sequence is CASSLNRGQDGYTF. CDR3 DNA (partial): TGTGCCAGCAGCTTGAACAGGGGGCAGGATGGC. Full variable domain (remainder filled in from reference TRBV5-6 and TRBJ1-2): DAGVTQSPTHLIKTRGQQVTLRCSPKSGHDTVSWYQQALGQGPQFIFQYYEEEERQRGNFPDRFSGHQFPNYSSELNVNALLLGDSALYLCASSLNRGQDGYTFGSGTRLTVV.

Remarks on this clone: One junction end does not reproduce the germline sequence, and a read error may be involved. The read is 3 residues too short to cover the CDR3 end, so that end is filled in from the germline J gene. The J gene is TRBJ2-1, the V gene TRBV18; 9 bases map to TRBD1. Germline-derived CDR1 and CDR2 are KGHSH and LQKENI. CDR3 length: 14 amino acids. The part of the CDR3 DNA that was read is TGTGCCAGCTCGCCACCTACAGGGGGCGGTGAG. This gives the protein CASSPPTGGGE. The CDR3 in its entirety is CASSPPTGGGEQFF.